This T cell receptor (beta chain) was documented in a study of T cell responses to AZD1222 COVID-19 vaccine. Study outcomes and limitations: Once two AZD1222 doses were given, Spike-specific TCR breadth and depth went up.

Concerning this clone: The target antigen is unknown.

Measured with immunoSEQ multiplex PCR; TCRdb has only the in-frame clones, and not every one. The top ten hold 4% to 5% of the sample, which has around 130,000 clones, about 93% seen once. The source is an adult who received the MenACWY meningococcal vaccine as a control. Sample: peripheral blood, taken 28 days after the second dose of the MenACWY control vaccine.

CDR3 DNA sequence: TGCGCCAGCAGCTTGATGGGGAGTGGGGCAAGGAATGAGCAGTTCTTC. This codes for CASSLMGSGARNEQFF. The chain uses TRBV5-1 and TRBJ2-1; possibly TRBD1 or TRBD2 for D (5 bases each). V was trimmed by 1 base and J by 7 bases, leaving 18 bases between them. This CDR3 is 16 amino acids long. Germline-derived CDR1 and CDR2 are SGHRS and YFSETQ.